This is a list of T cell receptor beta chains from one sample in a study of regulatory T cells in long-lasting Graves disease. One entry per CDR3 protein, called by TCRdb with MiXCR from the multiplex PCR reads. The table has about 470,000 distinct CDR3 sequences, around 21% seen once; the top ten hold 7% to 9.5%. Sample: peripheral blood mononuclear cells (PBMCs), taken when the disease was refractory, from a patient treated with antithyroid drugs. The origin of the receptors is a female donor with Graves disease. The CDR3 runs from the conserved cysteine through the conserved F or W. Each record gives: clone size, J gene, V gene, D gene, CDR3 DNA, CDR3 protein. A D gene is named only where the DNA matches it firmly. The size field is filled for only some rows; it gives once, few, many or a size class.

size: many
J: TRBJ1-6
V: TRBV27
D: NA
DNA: TGTGCCAGCAGTTTAAACGCCCCGGAGAATTCACCCCTCCACTTT
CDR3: CASSLNAPENSPLHF

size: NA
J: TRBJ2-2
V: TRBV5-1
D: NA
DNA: TGCGCCAGCAGCCCAATAAGGGTCTCCGGGGAGCTGTTTTTT
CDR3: CASSPIRVSGELFF

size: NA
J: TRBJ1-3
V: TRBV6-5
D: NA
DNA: TGTGCCAGCAGTTACTCGAAGGGGGAATGGGAAACACCGGAGATATATTTT
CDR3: CASSYSKGEWETPEIYF

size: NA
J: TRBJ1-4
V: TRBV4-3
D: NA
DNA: TGCGCCAGCAGCCAAGATCTCGAAAAACTGTTTTTT
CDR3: CASSQDLEKLFF

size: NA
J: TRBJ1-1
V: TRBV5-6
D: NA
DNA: TGTGCCAGCAGCTTGGTAACGGCAGAAGCTTTCTTT
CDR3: CASSLVTAEAFF

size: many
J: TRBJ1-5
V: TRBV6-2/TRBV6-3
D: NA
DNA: TGTGCCAGCAGTTACGGGGTTAATCAGCCCCAGCATTTT
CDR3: CASSYGVNQPQHF

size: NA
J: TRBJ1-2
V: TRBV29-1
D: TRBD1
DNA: TGCAGCGGCCGACCGGGACAGGGTTTCTATGGCTACACCTTC
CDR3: CSGRPGQGFYGYTF

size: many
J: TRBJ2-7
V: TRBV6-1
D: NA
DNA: TGTGCCAGCAGCACCAGGGCCCCGCTGAGGTCCTACGAGCAGTACTTC
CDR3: CASSTRAPLRSYEQYF

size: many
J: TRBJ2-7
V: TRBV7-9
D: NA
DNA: TGTGCCAGCAGCTTCCGCCGGGACATATCCTACGAGCAGTACTTC
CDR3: CASSFRRDISYEQYF

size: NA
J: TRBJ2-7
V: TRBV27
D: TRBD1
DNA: TGTGCCAGCAGACACCAGGGGGTTCCGGCCCACGAGCAGTACTTC
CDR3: CASRHQGVPAHEQYF

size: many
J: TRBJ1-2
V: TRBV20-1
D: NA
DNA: TGCAGTGCTAGGGGTTCCGCGTCCGGAACATATGGCTACACCTTC
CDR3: CSARGSASGTYGYTF

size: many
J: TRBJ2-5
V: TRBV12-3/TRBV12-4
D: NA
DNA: TGTGCCAGCAGTACTCTATCCCTACTCCAAGAGACCCAGTACTTC
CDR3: CASSTLSLLQETQYF

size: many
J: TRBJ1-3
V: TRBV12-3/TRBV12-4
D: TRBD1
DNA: TGTGCCAGCAGAAGACAGGGGAGTGGAAACACCATATATTTT
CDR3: CASRRQGSGNTIYF

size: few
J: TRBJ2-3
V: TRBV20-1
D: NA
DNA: TGCAGTGCCCCAGTGGAAGGCACAGATACGCAGTATTTT
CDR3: CSAPVEGTDTQYF

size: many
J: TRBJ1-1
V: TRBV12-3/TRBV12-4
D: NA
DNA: TGTGCCAGCGCAGAGACACGGAACACTGAAGCTTTCTTT
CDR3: CASAETRNTEAFF

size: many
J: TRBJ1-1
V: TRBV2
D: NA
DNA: TGTGCCAGCAGTGTCGGTGGCTCAGAAGCTTTCTTT
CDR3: CASSVGGSEAFF

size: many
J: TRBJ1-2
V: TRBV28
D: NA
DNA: TGTGCCAGCAGTTCGAGGCCCCACTATGGCTACACCTTC
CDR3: CASSSRPHYGYTF

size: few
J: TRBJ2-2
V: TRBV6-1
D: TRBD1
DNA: TGTGCCAGCAGCCGGGCTCAGACAGGGGCGAACACCGGGGAGCTGTTTTTT
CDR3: CASSRAQTGANTGELFF

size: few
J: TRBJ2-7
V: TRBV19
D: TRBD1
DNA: TGTGCCAGTAGTACCAGGGACAGCCAAACCTACGAGCAGTACTTC
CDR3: CASSTRDSQTYEQYF

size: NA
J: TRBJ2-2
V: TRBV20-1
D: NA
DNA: TGCAGTGGCCAGGGCCCGAACACCGGGGAGCTGTTTTTT
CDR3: CSGQGPNTGELFF

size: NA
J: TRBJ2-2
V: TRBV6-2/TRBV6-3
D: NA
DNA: TGTGCCAGCAGCGTCCCGACTGGCGGGATGAGTTCTGGGGAGCTGTTTTTT
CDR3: CASSVPTGGMSSGELFF

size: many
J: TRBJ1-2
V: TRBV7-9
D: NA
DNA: TGTGCCAGCAGTTACGGCCGGTCCGGCGGCTACACCTTC
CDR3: CASSYGRSGGYTF

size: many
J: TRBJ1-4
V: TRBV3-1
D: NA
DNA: TGTGCCAGCAGCACAGCCGACGGTCCTAATGAAAAACTGTTTTTT
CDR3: CASSTADGPNEKLFF

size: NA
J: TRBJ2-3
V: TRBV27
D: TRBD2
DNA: TGTGCCAGCAGTTCCCTCCAGCTAGCGGGAGCAACAGATACGCAGTATTTT
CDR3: CASSSLQLAGATDTQYF

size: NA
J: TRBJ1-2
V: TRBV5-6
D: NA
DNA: TGTGCCGGCAGCTCTGGAACTTGGGGAGAGGGCTACACCTTC
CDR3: CAGSSGTWGEGYTF

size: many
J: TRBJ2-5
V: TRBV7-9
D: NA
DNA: TGTGCCAGCAGCTCATGGAGAACAGTACAAGAGACCCAGTACTTC
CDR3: CASSSWRTVQETQYF

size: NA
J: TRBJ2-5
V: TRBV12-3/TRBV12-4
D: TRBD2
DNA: TGTGCCAGCAGCGAGGAGGGACTAGCGGGAGGAGGGCAAGAGACCCAGTACTTC
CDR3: CASSEEGLAGGGQETQYF

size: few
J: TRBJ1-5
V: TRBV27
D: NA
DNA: TGTGCCAGCAGTCCCACCGGGACTTATAGCAATCAGCCCCAGCATTTT
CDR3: CASSPTGTYSNQPQHF

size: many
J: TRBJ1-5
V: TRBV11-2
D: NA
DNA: TGTGCCAGCAGCCTCACGAACTTAAGGGACAATCAGCCCCAGCATTTT
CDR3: CASSLTNLRDNQPQHF

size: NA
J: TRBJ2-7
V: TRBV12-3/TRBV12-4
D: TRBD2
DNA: TGTGCCAGCAGCCTCGGGAGGCGCGGGAGCTACGAGCAGTACTTC
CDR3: CASSLGRRGSYEQYF

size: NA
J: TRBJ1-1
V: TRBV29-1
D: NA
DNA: TGCAGCGTTGCAAGGGGGGGATACACTGAAGCTTTCTTT
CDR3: CSVARGGYTEAFF

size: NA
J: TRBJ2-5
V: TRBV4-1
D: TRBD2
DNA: TGCGCCAGCAGCTTTGGGGCAGGACTAGCGACCCCAGAGACCCAGTACTTC
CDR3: CASSFGAGLATPETQYF

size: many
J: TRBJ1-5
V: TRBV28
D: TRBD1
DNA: TGTGCCAGCAGACATATAGGACAGGGCATTGGGAGCAATCAGCCCCAGCATTTT
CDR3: CASRHIGQGIGSNQPQHF

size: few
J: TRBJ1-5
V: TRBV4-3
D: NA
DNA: TGCGCCAGCAGCCAAGAGATTCAGGGACAGCCCCAGCATTTT
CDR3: CASSQEIQGQPQHF

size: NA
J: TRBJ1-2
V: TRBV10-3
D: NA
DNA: TGTGCCATCAGTGAGGGGGGGTCCCCGGATGGCTACACCTTC
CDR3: CAISEGGSPDGYTF

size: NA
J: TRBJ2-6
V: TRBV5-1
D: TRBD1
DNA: TGCGCCAGCAGCTTCGGGAACCGGGACAGGGGACCCGTTAGCTCTGGGGCCAACGTCCTGACTTTC
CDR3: CASSFGNRDRGPVSSGANVLTF

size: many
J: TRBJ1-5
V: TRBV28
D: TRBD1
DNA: TGTGCCAGCACGGACAGGGCCGATCAGCCCCAGCATTTT
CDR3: CASTDRADQPQHF

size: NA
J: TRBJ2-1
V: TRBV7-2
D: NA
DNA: TGTGCCAGCAGCTCAAATCACGAGCAGTTCTTC
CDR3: CASSSNHEQFF

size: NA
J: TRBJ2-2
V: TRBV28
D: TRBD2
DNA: TGTGCCAGCAGCCCTGCCACCGGGACAACCAGACTAGCGGGAGGGCCAATCGGGGAGCTGTTTTTT
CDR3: CASSPATGTTRLAGGPIGELFF

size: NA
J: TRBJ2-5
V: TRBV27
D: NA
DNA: TGTGCCAGCAATTCAGGAGTGAGAGGAGCGACCCAGTACTTC
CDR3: CASNSGVRGATQYF

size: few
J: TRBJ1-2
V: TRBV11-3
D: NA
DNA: TGTGCCAGCCCAACAGGGCATATCACTGATAGTTATGGCTACACCTTC
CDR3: CASPTGHITDSYGYTF

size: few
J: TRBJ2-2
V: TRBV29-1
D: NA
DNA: TGCAGCGTTCAAGGCGCCGGGGAGCTGTTTTTT
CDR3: CSVQGAGELFF

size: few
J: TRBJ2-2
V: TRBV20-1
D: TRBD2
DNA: TGCAGTGCTCGGGGGGTGGTGCGGAACACCGGGGAGCTGTTTTTT
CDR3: CSARGVVRNTGELFF

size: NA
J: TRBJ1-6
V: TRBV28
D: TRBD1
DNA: TGTGCCAGCAGTCCTCGGGACAGGGTATCTTCACCCCTCCACTTT
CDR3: CASSPRDRVSSPLHF

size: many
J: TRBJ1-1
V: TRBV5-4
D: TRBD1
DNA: TGTGCCAGCAGCTCGCGCCCCAGACAGGGCCGGTTGTCAAGAACTGAAGCTTTCTTT
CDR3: CASSSRPRQGRLSRTEAFF

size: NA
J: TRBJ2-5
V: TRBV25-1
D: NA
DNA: TGTGCCAGCAGTGTTTCAGCCTCCGGGGAGACCCAGTACTTC
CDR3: CASSVSASGETQYF

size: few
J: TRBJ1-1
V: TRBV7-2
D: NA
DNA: TGTGCCAGCAGCCTACACAGTGAAGCTTTCTTT
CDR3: CASSLHSEAFF